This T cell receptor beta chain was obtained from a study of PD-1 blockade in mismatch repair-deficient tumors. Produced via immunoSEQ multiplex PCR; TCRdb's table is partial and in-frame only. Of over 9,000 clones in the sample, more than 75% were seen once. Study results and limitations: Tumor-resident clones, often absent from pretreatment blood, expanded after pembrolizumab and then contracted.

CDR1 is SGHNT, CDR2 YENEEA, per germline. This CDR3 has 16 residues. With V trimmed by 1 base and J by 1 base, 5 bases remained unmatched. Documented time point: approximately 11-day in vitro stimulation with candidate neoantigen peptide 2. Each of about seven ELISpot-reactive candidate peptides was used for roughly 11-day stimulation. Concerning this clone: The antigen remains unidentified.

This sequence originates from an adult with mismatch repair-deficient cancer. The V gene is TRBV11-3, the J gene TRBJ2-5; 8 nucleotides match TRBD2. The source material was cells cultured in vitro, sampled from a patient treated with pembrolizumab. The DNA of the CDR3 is TGTGCCAGCAGCTTAGGTAGCGGGACCCGCCAAGAGACCCAGTACTTC. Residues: CASSLGSGTRQETQYF.